This TCR beta chain was captured in a study of metastatic and nonmetastatic thyroid tumors. The overall study: The comparison covered peripheral blood and tumor or nodule tissue in malignant and benign thyroid patients.

About this clone itself: The antigen is not known.

The CDR3 consists of 14 residues. Per germline, CDR1 SGHAT and CDR2 FQDESV (reference sequence). The trim removed 2 bases at V and 6 bases at J, leaving 3 bases unmatched. TCRdb re-clonotyped the PCR reads through MiXCR. This repertoire shows some 46,000 clones, about 25% found once; its top ten account for around 3.6%. Patients had received no treatment of any kind before thyroid surgery. Findings of the study overall: Significantly higher TCR beta diversity was reportedly seen in malignant thyroid tumors than benign nodules, in blood and tumor.

The chain recombines TRBV11-1 with TRBJ2-1; 8 positions match TRBD2. This sequence was found in a male donor with papillary thyroid cancer or a benign thyroid nodule (not recorded which). Some clones in this sample may be carry-over from other donors' samples. Sequencing used blood. CDR3 sequence: CASSLLREGNEQFF. The CDR3 bases are TGTGCCAGCAGCTTACTCCGGGAGGGCAATGAGCAGTTCTTC.